The rows below give T cell receptor beta chains drawn from one sample of a study of cytomegalovirus exposure and HLA in healthy donors. Method: immunoSEQ multiplex PCR; TCRdb's copy keeps in-frame clones and lacks some. Among about 110,000 clones, 65% to 85% were seen once, and the ten largest hold approximately 2.4%. Sequencing was done on a sample of PBMCs. These TCRs come from a young man in good health and CMV-seronegative. Each CDR3 is given with its conserved first and last residue. Each record gives: D gene, V gene, J gene, clone size, CDR3 protein, CDR3 DNA. A D gene is named only where the DNA matches it firmly. Clone sizes are given selectively: once, few, many, or a class where the clone is expanded.

TRBD2,TRBV5-4,TRBJ2-3,-,CASSSALAGGPVADTQYF,TGTGCCAGCAGCTCAGCCCTAGCGGGAGGGCCGGTCGCAGATACGCAGTATTTT
TRBD1,TRBV9,TRBJ2-7,-,CASSASQGASYEQYF,TGTGCCAGCAGCGCGTCCCAGGGGGCCTCCTACGAGCAGTACTTC
TRBD1,TRBV6-7,TRBJ2-7,-,CARGQGATKQYF,TGTGCCAGAGGACAGGGGGCTACGAAGCAGTACTTC
-,TRBV19,TRBJ1-1,-,CASTSGTMNTEAFF,TGTGCCAGTACGAGCGGCACGATGAACACTGAAGCTTTCTTT
-,TRBV2,TRBJ2-7,-,CASSEAGAYEQYF,TGTGCCAGCAGTGAAGCCGGGGCCTACGAGCAGTACTTC
TRBD2,TRBV6-5,TRBJ2-7,-,CASSRSGGRNEQYF,TGTGCCAGCAGCCGGTCGGGGGGGCGTAACGAGCAGTACTTC
TRBD1,TRBV4-1,TRBJ2-5,-,CASSQEKGGVETQYF,TGCGCCAGCAGCCAAGAAAAAGGGGGCGTAGAGACCCAGTACTTC
-,TRBV27,TRBJ1-1,-,CASSLGGAEAFF,TGTGCCAGCAGTTTAGGAGGGGCTGAAGCTTTCTTT
-,TRBV5-4,TRBJ2-7,-,CASSSGGAGAYEQYF,TGTGCCAGCAGCTCCGGTGGGGCAGGGGCTTACGAGCAGTACTTC
-,TRBV25-1,TRBJ1-4,-,CASSGLRPEGKLFF,TGTGCCAGCAGTGGTTTGAGACCAGAGGGAAAACTGTTTTTT
TRBD2,TRBV5-1,TRBJ2-5,-,CASSLDLGGKTQYF,TGCGCCAGCAGCTTGGATCTCGGGGGGAAGACCCAGTACTTC
TRBD1,TRBV7-9,TRBJ2-7,-,CASRGTGDYEQYF,TGTGCCAGCAGAGGTACAGGGGACTACGAGCAGTACTTC
TRBD1,TRBV27,TRBJ2-1,-,CASRTGGGEQFF,TGTGCCAGCAGAACAGGGGGCGGCGAGCAGTTCTTC
-,TRBV30,TRBJ2-7,-,CAWSRSYEQYF,TGTGCCTGGAGTAGGAGTTACGAGCAGTACTTC
TRBD2,TRBV6-5,TRBJ2-3,-,CASSYSRGGADTQYF,TGTGCCAGCAGTTATTCGCGGGGGGGCGCGGATACGCAGTATTTT
-,TRBV7-2,TRBJ1-2,-,CASTSNGFSGYTF,TGTGCCAGCACCTCAAACGGGTTCTCGGGCTACACCTTC
-,TRBV6-5,TRBJ2-7,-,CASSYSGPAYEQYF,TGTGCCAGCAGTTACAGCGGGCCGGCCTACGAGCAGTACTTC
-,TRBV19,TRBJ1-2,once,CASSHRDPYGYTF,TGTGCCAGTAGTCACAGGGACCCGTATGGCTACACCTTC
TRBD2,TRBV11-3,TRBJ2-3,-,CASSPGTSGSEPDTQYF,TGTGCCAGCAGCCCTGGGACTAGCGGGAGCGAACCAGATACGCAGTATTTT
-,TRBV10-2,TRBJ2-7,-,CASILTAGDYEQYF,TGCGCCAGCATCCTGACCGCCGGGGACTACGAGCAGTACTTC
-,TRBV6-4,TRBJ1-2,-,CASSDSGGRNGYTF,TGTGCCAGCAGTGACTCGGGAGGAAGAAATGGCTACACCTTC
TRBD2,TRBV30,TRBJ2-1,-,CAWSSGLAGANEQFF,TGTGCCTGGAGTTCAGGACTAGCGGGAGCAAATGAGCAGTTCTTC
TRBD2,TRBV5-1,TRBJ2-7,-,CASSFGTSYEQYF,TGCGCCAGCAGCTTTGGGACTAGCTACGAGCAGTACTTC
TRBD2,TRBV6-5,TRBJ2-1,-,CASWGLAGNEQFF,TGTGCCAGCTGGGGACTAGCCGGTAATGAGCAGTTCTTC
-,TRBV10-2,TRBJ1-1,-,CASSGDRELPEAFF,TGCGCCAGCAGTGGAGACAGAGAACTCCCTGAAGCTTTCTTT
-,TRBV18,TRBJ1-1,-,CASSRGGGSTEAFF,TGTGCCAGCTCCCGAGGGGGTGGGAGCACTGAAGCTTTCTTT
-,TRBV7-2,TRBJ2-5,-,CASSGGQLETQYF,TGTGCCAGCAGTGGCGGGCAGCTCGAGACCCAGTACTTC
TRBD2,TRBV7-8,TRBJ2-7,-,CATFGKGLASWDEQYF,TGTGCCACTTTTGGGAAAGGACTAGCCAGTTGGGACGAGCAGTACTTC
TRBD1,TRBV29-1,TRBJ1-2,-,CSVWTGWEANYGYTF,TGCAGCGTTTGGACAGGCTGGGAAGCTAACTATGGCTACACCTTC
-,TRBV10-3,TRBJ2-5,-,CAAGVAEETQYF,TGTGCCGCCGGGGTGGCGGAAGAGACCCAGTACTTC
TRBD1,TRBV27,TRBJ2-7,-,CASSWTGGASYEQYF,TGTGCCAGCAGTTGGACAGGGGGCGCGTCCTACGAGCAGTACTTC
TRBD2,TRBV5-1,TRBJ2-5,-,CASNPLASAGGETQYF,TGCGCCAGCAACCCACTAGCGAGCGCCGGCGGGGAGACCCAGTACTTC
TRBD1,TRBV5-1,TRBJ2-1,-,CASGGLTGDNEQFF,TGCGCCAGCGGGGGGCTGACAGGGGACAATGAGCAGTTCTTC
-,TRBV5-1,TRBJ2-1,-,CASRLNSNNEQFF,TGCGCCAGCAGACTGAACTCGAACAATGAGCAGTTCTTC
-,TRBV11-1,TRBJ2-5,-,CASSIGQTRETQYF,TGTGCCAGCAGCATCGGACAAACGAGAGAGACCCAGTACTTC
TRBD2,TRBV10-3,TRBJ2-5,-,CAISGAGGLQETQYF,TGTGCCATCAGTGGGGCGGGAGGCTTACAAGAGACCCAGTACTTC
-,TRBV25-1,TRBJ1-2,-,CASSEQGYGYTF,TGTGCCAGCAGTGAACAGGGGTATGGCTACACCTTC
-,TRBV7-6,TRBJ2-7,-,CASSQDSTGPRQQYF,TGTGCCAGCAGCCAAGACTCGACAGGCCCGAGGCAGCAGTACTTC
-,TRBV18,TRBJ2-3,-,CASSPGDGRSTDTQYF,TGTGCCAGCTCACCGGGTGACGGGAGATCCACAGATACGCAGTATTTT
-,TRBV5-6,TRBJ1-5,-,CASSLRGGVLNQPQHF,TGTGCCAGCAGCCTCCGGGGGGGGGTCCTCAATCAGCCCCAGCATTTT
-,TRBV23-1,TRBJ1-5,-,CASSETPRTPGQPQHF,TGCGCCAGCAGTGAGACTCCGCGGACTCCTGGGCAGCCCCAGCATTTT
TRBD1,TRBV30,TRBJ1-1,once,CAWKGQGPEAFF,TGTGCCTGGAAGGGACAGGGACCTGAAGCTTTCTTT
-,TRBV30,TRBJ2-1,-,CAWSVLAGNNEQFF,TGTGCCTGGAGTGTACTGGCGGGCAACAATGAGCAGTTCTTC
TRBD2,TRBV7-7,TRBJ2-7,once,CASSLGGGYEQYF,TGTGCTAGCAGCTTGGGCGGGGGGTACGAGCAGTACTTC
-,TRBV7-3,TRBJ2-1,-,CASSFGVNNEQFF,TGTGCCAGCAGCTTCGGGGTTAACAATGAGCAGTTCTTC
TRBD2,TRBV4-2,TRBJ2-3,-,CASSPRAGGGDTQYF,TGTGCCAGCAGCCCCCGAGCGGGAGGTGGAGATACGCAGTATTTT